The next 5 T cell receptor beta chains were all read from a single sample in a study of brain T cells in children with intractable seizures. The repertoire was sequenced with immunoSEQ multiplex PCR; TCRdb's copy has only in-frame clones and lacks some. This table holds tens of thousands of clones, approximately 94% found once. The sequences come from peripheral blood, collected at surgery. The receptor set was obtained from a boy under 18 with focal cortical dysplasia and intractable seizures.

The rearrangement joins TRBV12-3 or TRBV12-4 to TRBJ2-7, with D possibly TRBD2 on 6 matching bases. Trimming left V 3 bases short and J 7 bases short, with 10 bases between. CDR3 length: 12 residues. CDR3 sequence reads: CASSFSAGEQYV. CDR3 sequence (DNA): TGTGCCAGCAGTTTCTCTGCGGGGGAGCAGTACGTC.

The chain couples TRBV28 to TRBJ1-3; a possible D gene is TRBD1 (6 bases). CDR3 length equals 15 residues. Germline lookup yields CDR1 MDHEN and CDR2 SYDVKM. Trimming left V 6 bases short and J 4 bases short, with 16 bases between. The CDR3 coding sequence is TGTGCCAGCAGCCCACCCGGGGGGCAAGGAAACACCATATATTTT. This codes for CASSPPGGQGNTIYF.

Written as DNA, the CDR3 is TGTGCCAGCAGTGTAGCGGGAGACTACGAGCAGTACGTC. Amino acids: CASSVAGDYEQYV. The chain carries TRBV28 and TRBJ2-7; 9 bases fit TRBD2. Unmatched junction bases numbered 2, after V lost 5 bases and J lost 3 bases. CDR3 length: 13 amino acids. Germline values: CDR1 MDHEN, CDR2 SYDVKM.

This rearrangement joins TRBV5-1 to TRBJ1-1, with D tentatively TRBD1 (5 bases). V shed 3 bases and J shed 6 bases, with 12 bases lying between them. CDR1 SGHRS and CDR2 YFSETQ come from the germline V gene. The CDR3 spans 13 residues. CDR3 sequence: CASSSDSMSEAFF. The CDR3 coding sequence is TGCGCCAGCAGCTCCGACAGTATGTCTGAAGCTTTCTTT.

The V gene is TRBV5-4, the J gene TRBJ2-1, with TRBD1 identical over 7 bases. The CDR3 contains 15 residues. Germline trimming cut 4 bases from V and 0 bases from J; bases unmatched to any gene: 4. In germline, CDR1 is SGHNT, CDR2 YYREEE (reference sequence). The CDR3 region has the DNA TGTGCCAGCAGCGTCGGGACAGCCTCCTACAATGAGCAGTTCTTC. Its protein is CASSVGTASYNEQFF.